This TCR beta chain was recorded in a study of cytomegalovirus exposure and HLA in healthy donors. The data were produced by immunoSEQ multiplex PCR, yet TCRdb's version contains in-frame clones alone and is incomplete. The table has about 110,000 clones, around nine tenths seen once. The CDR3 runs to 17 residues. Germline V gene sequence: CDR1 LGHNA, CDR2 YNFKEQ. V shed 0 bases and J 7 bases; nucleotides not matched to a gene: 7. The gene calls are TRBV4-2 and TRBJ2-1, with 12 bases that match TRBD2. Sequencing used PBMCs. The TCR originated in a woman aged 18 to 35 in good health and CMV-seronegative. The CDR3 protein is CASSQEALAGGWNEQFF. The CDR3 DNA is TGTGCCAGCAGCCAAGAGGCACTAGCGGGAGGATGGAATGAGCAGTTCTTC.